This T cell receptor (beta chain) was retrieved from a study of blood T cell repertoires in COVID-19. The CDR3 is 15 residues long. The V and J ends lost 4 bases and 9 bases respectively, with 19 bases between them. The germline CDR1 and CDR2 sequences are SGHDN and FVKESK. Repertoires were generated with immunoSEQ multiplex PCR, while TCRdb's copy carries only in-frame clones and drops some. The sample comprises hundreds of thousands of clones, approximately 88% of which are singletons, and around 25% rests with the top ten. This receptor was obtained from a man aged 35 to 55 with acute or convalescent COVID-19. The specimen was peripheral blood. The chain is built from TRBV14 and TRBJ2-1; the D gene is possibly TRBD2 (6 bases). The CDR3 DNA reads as TGTGCCAGCAGCCGGGCGGGACTTGGGGGGTTTGAGCAGTTCTTC. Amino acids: CASSRAGLGGFEQFF.